Listed below are T cell receptor beta chains from one sample, sequenced in a study of response to subunit inactivated influenza vaccine. MiXCR, applied by TCRdb to the RT-PCR reads, yields one record per CDR3 protein. The data contain about half a million distinct CDR3 sequences, roughly 9.7% of them singletons. The starting material was PBMCs from blood, obtained 35 to 45 days after vaccination. The receptors come from a man aged 45-60 years who received an inactivated influenza vaccine. CDR3s include the opening cysteine and the closing phenylalanine or tryptophan. A D gene is named only where the DNA matches it firmly. Rows may omit the clone size; those that give it use once, few, many or a size class.

>TRBJ2-5|.|.|TRBV7-2|14
CASSLGTRVETQYF
TGTGCCAGCAGCTTAGGGACCCGTGTTGAGACCCAGTACTTC
>TRBJ2-7|TRBD2|many|TRBV12-3/TRBV12-4|14
CASSLGGSSYEQYF
TGTGCCAGCAGCTTAGGCGGGAGCTCCTACGAGCAGTACTTC
>TRBJ1-2|.|.|TRBV5-1|14
CASSLARTNYGYTF
TGCGCCAGCAGCTTGGCCAGAACTAACTATGGCTACACCTTC
>TRBJ2-7|TRBD1|.|TRBV7-2|15
CASSRTRDRGYEQYF
TGTGCCAGCAGCCGGACCAGGGACAGGGGCTACGAGCAGTACTTC
>TRBJ2-5|.|few|TRBV20-1|14
CSARGGAQQETQYF
TGCAGTGCTAGAGGTGGGGCCCAACAAGAGACCCAGTACTTC
>TRBJ2-1|.|.|TRBV7-6|15
CASSFPGHRDDEQFF
TGTGCCAGCAGCTTTCCGGGACACCGGGATGATGAGCAGTTCTTC
>TRBJ2-2|.|.|TRBV7-6|13
CASSLQRTGELFF
TGTGCCAGCAGCCTACAGCGCACCGGGGAGCTGTTTTTT
>TRBJ1-4|.|few|TRBV20-1|13
CSAREQPNEKLFF
TGCAGTGCTAGAGAGCAACCGAATGAAAAACTGTTTTTT
>TRBJ2-4|TRBD2|few|TRBV12-3/TRBV12-4|17
CASARGGVKVAKNIQYF
TGTGCCAGCGCTCGCGGGGGGGTAAAAGTAGCCAAAAACATTCAGTACTTC
>TRBJ2-3|.|many|TRBV5-1|13
CASSLVTTDTQYF
TGCGCCAGCAGCTTGGTAACGACAGATACGCAGTATTTT
>TRBJ2-7|.|.|TRBV20-1|16
CSAQGSSRSFSYEQYF
TGCAGTGCTCAAGGCAGTTCCAGGTCGTTTTCCTACGAGCAGTACTTC
>TRBJ2-7|TRBD2|few|TRBV4-3|14
CASSRQGGGYEQYF
TGCGCCAGCAGCCGTCAGGGCGGGGGCTACGAGCAGTACTTC
>TRBJ2-5|TRBD1|.|TRBV6-1|13
CASSRGQVETQYF
TGTGCCAGCAGTCGGGGACAGGTGGAGACCCAGTACTTC
>TRBJ2-1|TRBD2|.|TRBV5-1|14
CASSQLAEGGEQFF
TGCGCCAGCAGCCAACTAGCGGAGGGAGGTGAGCAGTTCTTC
>TRBJ2-7|.|.|TRBV28|14
CASSFGRTPYEQYF
TGTGCCAGCAGTTTTGGACGCACCCCCTACGAGCAGTACTTC
>TRBJ2-7|TRBD1|.|TRBV12-3/TRBV12-4|14
CASSSGQGDYEQYF
TGTGCCAGCAGTTCGGGACAGGGCGATTACGAGCAGTACTTC
>TRBJ2-5|TRBD1|few|TRBV15|15
CATSRGQGTQETQYF
TGTGCCACCAGCAGGGGACAGGGGACTCAAGAGACCCAGTACTTC
>TRBJ2-1|TRBD2|few|TRBV29-1|15
CSVPGTSGMYNEQFF
TGCAGCGTCCCCGGGACTAGCGGGATGTACAATGAGCAGTTCTTC
>TRBJ1-1|TRBD1|.|TRBV12-5|15
CASGASDRGKSEAFF
TGTGCTAGTGGTGCGTCGGACAGGGGGAAGTCTGAAGCTTTCTTT
>TRBJ2-7|.|few|TRBV30|14
CAWSVSLTEGEQYF
TGTGCCTGGAGTGTATCATTAACGGAGGGCGAGCAGTACTTC
>TRBJ1-1|.|few|TRBV29-1|12
CSVERPTQGAFF
TGCAGCGTTGAAAGGCCGACGCAGGGAGCTTTCTTT
>TRBJ1-1|.|.|TRBV4-3|17
CASSQDLPPVRNTEAFF
TGCGCCAGCAGCCAAGATCTCCCCCCAGTAAGGAACACTGAAGCTTTCTTT
>TRBJ2-5|TRBD2|few|TRBV20-1|14
CSARTIEGGETQYF
TGCAGTGCTAGAACAATTGAGGGAGGGGAGACCCAGTACTTC
>TRBJ2-5|.|few|TRBV10-2|16
CAIGEKKDWYQETQYF
TGCGCCATCGGGGAGAAAAAGGACTGGTACCAAGAGACCCAGTACTTC
>TRBJ2-2|TRBD1|few|TRBV18|18
CASSPTSTGTISTGELFF
TGTGCCAGCTCACCAACATCGACAGGGACGATTAGCACCGGGGAGCTGTTTTTT
>TRBJ2-4|.|many|TRBV29-1|16
CSVIPVVTSGKNIQYF
TGCAGCGTTATTCCTGTGGTGACCTCGGGCAAAAACATTCAGTACTTC
>TRBJ2-1|TRBD2|many|TRBV12-3/TRBV12-4|16
CASSFAGTSGSPEQFF
TGTGCCAGCAGTTTCGCCGGGACTAGCGGGAGCCCTGAGCAGTTCTTC
>TRBJ2-5|TRBD2|.|TRBV4-2|17
CASSHQLAGATKETQYF
TGTGCCAGCAGCCACCAACTAGCGGGAGCGACAAAAGAGACCCAGTACTTC
>TRBJ2-5|.|.|TRBV7-2|13
CASSINREETQYF
TGTGCCAGCAGCATAAACAGGGAAGAGACCCAGTACTTC
>TRBJ2-7|.|many|TRBV12-3/TRBV12-4|14
CASSFYIDSYEQYF
TGTGCCAGCAGTTTTTATATCGACTCCTACGAGCAGTACTTC
>TRBJ2-3|.|many|TRBV5-6|13
CASSFPVTDTQYF
TGTGCCAGCAGCTTCCCAGTCACAGATACGCAGTATTTT
>TRBJ2-7|TRBD2|.|TRBV20-1|15
CSANPGLAYSYEQYF
TGCAGTGCCAACCCGGGACTAGCGTACTCCTACGAGCAGTACTTC
>TRBJ2-1|.|.|TRBV11-1|15
CASSLGERAVNEQFF
TGTGCCAGCAGCTTAGGTGAGCGGGCCGTCAATGAGCAGTTCTTC
>TRBJ2-2|TRBD1|.|TRBV12-3/TRBV12-4|15
CASSWDRQEAGELFF
TGTGCCAGCAGTTGGGACAGGCAAGAGGCCGGGGAGCTGTTTTTT
>TRBJ1-6|.|few|TRBV9|15
CASSVEVDGNSPLHF
TGTGCCAGCAGCGTAGAGGTGGACGGCAATTCACCCCTCCACTTT
>TRBJ1-4|.|few|TRBV14|16
CASSQGDFRMDEKLFF
TGTGCCAGCAGCCAAGGGGACTTCAGGATGGATGAAAAACTGTTTTTT
>TRBJ2-5|TRBD2|few|TRBV28|14
CASRIAGGGETQYF
TGTGCCAGCAGAATTGCGGGGGGGGGAGAGACCCAGTACTTC
>TRBJ2-7|TRBD1|.|TRBV28|13
CASHGDRGYEQYF
TGTGCCAGTCATGGGGACAGGGGCTACGAGCAGTACTTC
>TRBJ1-6|.|.|TRBV18|15
CASSPTGNDGSPLHF
TGTGCCAGCTCACCAACCGGGAACGATGGTTCACCCCTCCACTTT
>TRBJ1-5|.|few|TRBV20-1|13
CSARQFEAQPQHF
TGCAGTGCTCGCCAATTTGAGGCTCAGCCCCAGCATTTT
>TRBJ2-5|.|many|TRBV15|14
CATSRGSIQETQYF
TGTGCCACCAGCAGAGGTTCCATCCAAGAGACCCAGTACTTC
>TRBJ2-7|.|.|TRBV29-1|14
CSVERGSRGGEQYF
TGCAGCGTTGAAAGAGGATCCAGGGGCGGTGAGCAGTACTTC
>TRBJ1-1|.|.|TRBV6-1|14
CASSRDGIFTEAFF
TGTGCCAGCAGTCGCGACGGCATCTTCACTGAAGCTTTCTTT
>TRBJ1-2|.|many|TRBV12-3/TRBV12-4|13
CASSLTASYGYTF
TGTGCCAGCAGCTTAACAGCTTCTTATGGCTACACCTTC
>TRBJ2-7|TRBD2|few|TRBV29-1|14
CSARGTSGTYEQYF
TGCAGCGCCCGGGGGACTAGCGGTACCTACGAGCAGTACTTC
>TRBJ1-2|.|few|TRBV12-3/TRBV12-4|14
CASSLGRQSYGYTF
TGTGCCAGCAGTTTAGGGCGTCAGTCCTATGGCTACACCTTC